This is a list of T cell receptor beta chains from one sample in a study of CD8 T cells in ankylosing spondylitis. TCRdb analysed the 5' RACE reads with MiXCR anew, one entry per CDR3 protein. The table has approximately 110,000 distinct CDR3 sequences, around 24% seen once. The sequenced material came from synovial fluid, either unsorted or a sorted T cell fraction (not recorded which). The receptor source for this set is a male donor with ankylosing spondylitis. CDR3s include the opening cysteine and the closing phenylalanine or tryptophan. A D gene is named only where the DNA matches it firmly. Where a row states a size, it is once, few, many or the class of an expanded clone; other rows omit it.

v_call	j_call	d_call	clone_size	cdr3_nt	cdr3_aa
TRBV10-3	TRBJ2-2	NA	few	TGTGCCATCAGTGAGTGGGAAGACACCGGGGAGCTGTTTTTT	CAISEWEDTGELFF
TRBV4-2	TRBJ2-2	TRBD2	few	TGTGCCAGCAGCCAACTACTAGCGGGAAACACCGGGGAGCTGTTTTTT	CASSQLLAGNTGELFF
TRBV20-1	TRBJ2-1	NA	NA	TGCAGTGCTAGCCTCAAGGGTGAGCAGTTCTTC	CSASLKGEQFF
TRBV7-8	TRBJ1-1	NA	NA	TGTGCCAGCAGCTTTCGACAGAACACTGAAGCTTTCTTT	CASSFRQNTEAFF
TRBV5-1	TRBJ2-1	NA	few	TGCGCCAGCAGCTTGGATGGGGATGCGATAGTCGATGAGCAGTTCTTC	CASSLDGDAIVDEQFF
TRBV7-8	TRBJ1-1	NA	NA	TGTGCCAGCAGCCCGTACGCCGGGAAGGGCACTGAAGCTTTCTTT	CASSPYAGKGTEAFF
TRBV6-5	TRBJ1-5	NA	NA	TGTGCCAGCAGTTACCCCGGCTGGGATCAGCCCCAGCATTTT	CASSYPGWDQPQHF
TRBV15	TRBJ2-3	NA	NA	TGTGCCACCAGCAGAGATTGGGGAACAGATACGCAGTATTTT	CATSRDWGTDTQYF
TRBV20-1	TRBJ2-5	NA	few	TGCAGTGCTAGATTGGGGAACCCAGGGACCCAGTACTTC	CSARLGNPGTQYF
TRBV12-3/TRBV12-4	TRBJ1-1	NA	NA	TGTGCCAGCAGGGGGAGGATGTGGGCGGAAGCTTTCTTT	CASRGRMWAEAFF
TRBV7-9	TRBJ1-1	NA	many	TGTGCCAGCAGCATGGACAGTTCGAACACTGAAGCTTTCTTT	CASSMDSSNTEAFF
TRBV9	TRBJ2-2	TRBD1	few	TGTGCCAGCACTAGGACAGGACTGAACACCGGGGAGCTGTTTTTT	CASTRTGLNTGELFF
TRBV4-1	TRBJ2-1	TRBD2	NA	TGCGCCAGCAGCCAAGCCCTTAAGGGACTAGCGGGAGATGGAGAGCAGTTCTTC	CASSQALKGLAGDGEQFF
TRBV5-1	TRBJ2-1	TRBD2	NA	TGCGCCAGCAGTACTGGGGCTAGCGGGGCCTACAATGAGCAGTTCTTC	CASSTGASGAYNEQFF
TRBV5-1	TRBJ1-2	NA	few	TGCGCCAGCAGCGTTCCCGGGGTCGGCTACACCTTC	CASSVPGVGYTF
TRBV7-9	TRBJ2-5	TRBD2	NA	TGTGCCAGCAGCTTACGACTAGCGGGAGGGGGAGAGACCCAGTACTTC	CASSLRLAGGGETQYF
TRBV11-3	TRBJ2-5	NA	few	TGTGCCAGCAGCCAGGGACGGAACCAAGAGACCCAGTACTTC	CASSQGRNQETQYF
TRBV7-2	TRBJ2-1	TRBD1	NA	TGTGCCAGCAGCGTTCAGACAGGGGCCGGGAATGAGCAGTTCTTC	CASSVQTGAGNEQFF
TRBV7-2	TRBJ2-1	NA	NA	TGTGCCAGCAGCCCTCTAGCGACATACAATGAGCAGTTCTTC	CASSPLATYNEQFF
TRBV20-1	TRBJ2-5	TRBD1	NA	TGCAGTGCTAGCTGGACAGGGACAGAGACCCAGTACTTC	CSASWTGTETQYF
TRBV3-1	TRBJ1-5	TRBD1	NA	TGTGCCAGCAGCCAATACCTCGCGACAGGGGTCAATCAGCCCCAGCATTTT	CASSQYLATGVNQPQHF
TRBV7-8	TRBJ2-7	TRBD2	few	TGTGCCAGCAGCTTAAGGCGGGAGAACTCCTACGAGCAGTACTTC	CASSLRRENSYEQYF
TRBV5-1	TRBJ2-3	NA	NA	TGCGCCAGCAGCCGGGGGAGAAGTTCGGAAGATACGCAGTATTTT	CASSRGRSSEDTQYF
TRBV3-1	TRBJ2-2	NA	many	TGTGCCAGCAGCTTTCTCACCGGGGAGCTGTTTTTT	CASSFLTGELFF
TRBV3-1	TRBJ2-1	TRBD2	NA	TGTGCCAGCAGCGATACCACCGGGACTAGCGGGAGGTCGACCTACAATGAGCAGTTCTTC	CASSDTTGTSGRSTYNEQFF
TRBV24-1	TRBJ1-1	NA	few	TGTGCCACCAGTTTAAGCTTGGCTGAAGCTTTCTTT	CATSLSLAEAFF
TRBV24-1	TRBJ2-1	TRBD1	few	TGTGCCACCAGTGACCCTGACAGGGATGAGCAGTTCTTC	CATSDPDRDEQFF
TRBV25-1	TRBJ2-1	TRBD1	NA	TGTGCCAGCAGGGCAGGGGGCTATGAGCAGTTCTTC	CASRAGGYEQFF
TRBV10-3	TRBJ2-3	NA	NA	TGTGCCATCAGTGCGCCCCACCCTAGCACAGATACGCAGTATTTT	CAISAPHPSTDTQYF
TRBV7-2	TRBJ2-7	NA	NA	TGTGCCAGCAGCCCACAGGGTGCGACGGGCGAGCAGTACTTC	CASSPQGATGEQYF
TRBV7-2	TRBJ2-1	NA	few	TGTGCCAGCAGCTTAGCGCCCTACTCCTACAATGAGCAGTTCTTC	CASSLAPYSYNEQFF
TRBV24-1	TRBJ2-3	TRBD2	NA	TGTGCCACCAGTAAAACCGGGACTAGCGGGAGAAGCACAGATACGCAGTATTTT	CATSKTGTSGRSTDTQYF
TRBV20-1	TRBJ2-1	NA	few	TGCAGTGCTAGAAGGGGAAGCGGGCCCTACAATGAGCAGTTCTTC	CSARRGSGPYNEQFF
TRBV14	TRBJ2-3	NA	few	TGTGCCAGCAGCCATCTAGGACAGGCGGGGGACCTTACAGATACGCAGTATTTT	CASSHLGQAGDLTDTQYF
TRBV12-3/TRBV12-4	TRBJ1-4	NA	NA	TGTGCCAGCACCCCGGGACAACGGGTTGAAAAACTGTTTTTT	CASTPGQRVEKLFF
TRBV20-1	TRBJ1-1	NA	NA	TGCAGTGCTAGGCCCAGGGTAGGAAACACTGAAGCTTTCTTT	CSARPRVGNTEAFF
TRBV12-3/TRBV12-4	TRBJ2-2	TRBD1	NA	TGTGCCAGCAGATTAACTACAGGGGGCGCATATACCGGGGAGCTGTTTTTT	CASRLTTGGAYTGELFF
TRBV12-3/TRBV12-4	TRBJ2-2	NA	many	TGTGCCAGCATTACCGACAGTCCATACACCGGGGAGCTGTTTTTT	CASITDSPYTGELFF
TRBV19	TRBJ1-5	NA	NA	TGTGCCAGTAGGATGGCAGGGGAGAATCAGCCCCAGCATTTT	CASRMAGENQPQHF
TRBV27	TRBJ2-2	NA	few	TGTGCCAGCAGTCGCAGGGTTCCGAACACCGGGGAGCTGTTTTTT	CASSRRVPNTGELFF
TRBV30	TRBJ2-7	TRBD2	NA	TGTGCCTGGGAACTAGCGGGAAGCTCCTACGAGCAGTACTTC	CAWELAGSSYEQYF
TRBV7-2	TRBJ2-2	NA	many	TGTGCCAGCAGTTACTACCTCGGGGAGCTGTTTTTT	CASSYYLGELFF
TRBV24-1	TRBJ2-3	TRBD2	few	TGTGCCACCAGTGCCCTGGGGACTAGCGGGAGGTGGACAGATACGCAGTATTTT	CATSALGTSGRWTDTQYF
TRBV27	TRBJ1-6	NA	NA	TGTGCCAGCAGTTACCTCAGGGGCTCCCGACCAAATTCACCCCTCCACTTT	CASSYLRGSRPNSPLHF
TRBV11-2	TRBJ2-7	TRBD2	once	TGTGCCAGCAGCTTAGGGGGCGGGAGAGGCGAGCAGTACTTC	CASSLGGGRGEQYF
TRBV7-2	TRBJ1-2	TRBD1	NA	TGTGCCAGCAGCTCCATGACAGGGGGCTATGGCTACACCTTC	CASSSMTGGYGYTF
TRBV29-1	TRBJ1-1	TRBD1	few	TGCAGCGTGGACAGGGGAATGAACACTGAAGCTTTCTTT	CSVDRGMNTEAFF
TRBV11-2	TRBJ1-5	TRBD1	few	TGTGCCAGCAGCTTCTCGACAGGGTCAAATCAGCCCCAGCATTTT	CASSFSTGSNQPQHF
TRBV3-1	TRBJ1-1	NA	few	TGTGCCAGCAGCCACACACAGGGGAACACTGAAGCTTTCTTT	CASSHTQGNTEAFF
TRBV14	TRBJ2-1	TRBD2	NA	TGTGCCAGCAGCCAAGGACTAGCGGGAGTTAATGAGCAGTTCTTC	CASSQGLAGVNEQFF
TRBV20-1	TRBJ1-3	NA	few	TGCAGTGCTAGAGAAAGGCAGACTGGAAACACCATATATTTT	CSARERQTGNTIYF
TRBV19	TRBJ1-4	NA	few	TGTGCCAGTAGTATCTGGAGCGAAAAACTGTTTTTT	CASSIWSEKLFF
TRBV7-2	TRBJ2-2	TRBD2	few	TGTGCCAGCAGCTACGGACTAGCGGGAGGAGGCACCGGGGAGCTGTTTTTT	CASSYGLAGGGTGELFF
TRBV5-1	TRBJ2-1	NA	few	TGCGCCAGCAGCTTGGGTACCCCGGACTGGTATGACAATGAGCAGTTCTTC	CASSLGTPDWYDNEQFF
TRBV5-1	TRBJ2-3	TRBD2	few	TGCGCCAGCAGCCCGGGACTAGCGGGAACAGATACGCAGTATTTT	CASSPGLAGTDTQYF
TRBV5-1	TRBJ2-7	NA	NA	TGCGCCAGCAGCTTAAGCGTTTACTACGAGCAGTACTTC	CASSLSVYYEQYF
TRBV20-1	TRBJ2-1	TRBD2	many	TGCAGTGCTGGGGAGCGGGAGGTCGGATCTGAGCAGTTCTTC	CSAGEREVGSEQFF